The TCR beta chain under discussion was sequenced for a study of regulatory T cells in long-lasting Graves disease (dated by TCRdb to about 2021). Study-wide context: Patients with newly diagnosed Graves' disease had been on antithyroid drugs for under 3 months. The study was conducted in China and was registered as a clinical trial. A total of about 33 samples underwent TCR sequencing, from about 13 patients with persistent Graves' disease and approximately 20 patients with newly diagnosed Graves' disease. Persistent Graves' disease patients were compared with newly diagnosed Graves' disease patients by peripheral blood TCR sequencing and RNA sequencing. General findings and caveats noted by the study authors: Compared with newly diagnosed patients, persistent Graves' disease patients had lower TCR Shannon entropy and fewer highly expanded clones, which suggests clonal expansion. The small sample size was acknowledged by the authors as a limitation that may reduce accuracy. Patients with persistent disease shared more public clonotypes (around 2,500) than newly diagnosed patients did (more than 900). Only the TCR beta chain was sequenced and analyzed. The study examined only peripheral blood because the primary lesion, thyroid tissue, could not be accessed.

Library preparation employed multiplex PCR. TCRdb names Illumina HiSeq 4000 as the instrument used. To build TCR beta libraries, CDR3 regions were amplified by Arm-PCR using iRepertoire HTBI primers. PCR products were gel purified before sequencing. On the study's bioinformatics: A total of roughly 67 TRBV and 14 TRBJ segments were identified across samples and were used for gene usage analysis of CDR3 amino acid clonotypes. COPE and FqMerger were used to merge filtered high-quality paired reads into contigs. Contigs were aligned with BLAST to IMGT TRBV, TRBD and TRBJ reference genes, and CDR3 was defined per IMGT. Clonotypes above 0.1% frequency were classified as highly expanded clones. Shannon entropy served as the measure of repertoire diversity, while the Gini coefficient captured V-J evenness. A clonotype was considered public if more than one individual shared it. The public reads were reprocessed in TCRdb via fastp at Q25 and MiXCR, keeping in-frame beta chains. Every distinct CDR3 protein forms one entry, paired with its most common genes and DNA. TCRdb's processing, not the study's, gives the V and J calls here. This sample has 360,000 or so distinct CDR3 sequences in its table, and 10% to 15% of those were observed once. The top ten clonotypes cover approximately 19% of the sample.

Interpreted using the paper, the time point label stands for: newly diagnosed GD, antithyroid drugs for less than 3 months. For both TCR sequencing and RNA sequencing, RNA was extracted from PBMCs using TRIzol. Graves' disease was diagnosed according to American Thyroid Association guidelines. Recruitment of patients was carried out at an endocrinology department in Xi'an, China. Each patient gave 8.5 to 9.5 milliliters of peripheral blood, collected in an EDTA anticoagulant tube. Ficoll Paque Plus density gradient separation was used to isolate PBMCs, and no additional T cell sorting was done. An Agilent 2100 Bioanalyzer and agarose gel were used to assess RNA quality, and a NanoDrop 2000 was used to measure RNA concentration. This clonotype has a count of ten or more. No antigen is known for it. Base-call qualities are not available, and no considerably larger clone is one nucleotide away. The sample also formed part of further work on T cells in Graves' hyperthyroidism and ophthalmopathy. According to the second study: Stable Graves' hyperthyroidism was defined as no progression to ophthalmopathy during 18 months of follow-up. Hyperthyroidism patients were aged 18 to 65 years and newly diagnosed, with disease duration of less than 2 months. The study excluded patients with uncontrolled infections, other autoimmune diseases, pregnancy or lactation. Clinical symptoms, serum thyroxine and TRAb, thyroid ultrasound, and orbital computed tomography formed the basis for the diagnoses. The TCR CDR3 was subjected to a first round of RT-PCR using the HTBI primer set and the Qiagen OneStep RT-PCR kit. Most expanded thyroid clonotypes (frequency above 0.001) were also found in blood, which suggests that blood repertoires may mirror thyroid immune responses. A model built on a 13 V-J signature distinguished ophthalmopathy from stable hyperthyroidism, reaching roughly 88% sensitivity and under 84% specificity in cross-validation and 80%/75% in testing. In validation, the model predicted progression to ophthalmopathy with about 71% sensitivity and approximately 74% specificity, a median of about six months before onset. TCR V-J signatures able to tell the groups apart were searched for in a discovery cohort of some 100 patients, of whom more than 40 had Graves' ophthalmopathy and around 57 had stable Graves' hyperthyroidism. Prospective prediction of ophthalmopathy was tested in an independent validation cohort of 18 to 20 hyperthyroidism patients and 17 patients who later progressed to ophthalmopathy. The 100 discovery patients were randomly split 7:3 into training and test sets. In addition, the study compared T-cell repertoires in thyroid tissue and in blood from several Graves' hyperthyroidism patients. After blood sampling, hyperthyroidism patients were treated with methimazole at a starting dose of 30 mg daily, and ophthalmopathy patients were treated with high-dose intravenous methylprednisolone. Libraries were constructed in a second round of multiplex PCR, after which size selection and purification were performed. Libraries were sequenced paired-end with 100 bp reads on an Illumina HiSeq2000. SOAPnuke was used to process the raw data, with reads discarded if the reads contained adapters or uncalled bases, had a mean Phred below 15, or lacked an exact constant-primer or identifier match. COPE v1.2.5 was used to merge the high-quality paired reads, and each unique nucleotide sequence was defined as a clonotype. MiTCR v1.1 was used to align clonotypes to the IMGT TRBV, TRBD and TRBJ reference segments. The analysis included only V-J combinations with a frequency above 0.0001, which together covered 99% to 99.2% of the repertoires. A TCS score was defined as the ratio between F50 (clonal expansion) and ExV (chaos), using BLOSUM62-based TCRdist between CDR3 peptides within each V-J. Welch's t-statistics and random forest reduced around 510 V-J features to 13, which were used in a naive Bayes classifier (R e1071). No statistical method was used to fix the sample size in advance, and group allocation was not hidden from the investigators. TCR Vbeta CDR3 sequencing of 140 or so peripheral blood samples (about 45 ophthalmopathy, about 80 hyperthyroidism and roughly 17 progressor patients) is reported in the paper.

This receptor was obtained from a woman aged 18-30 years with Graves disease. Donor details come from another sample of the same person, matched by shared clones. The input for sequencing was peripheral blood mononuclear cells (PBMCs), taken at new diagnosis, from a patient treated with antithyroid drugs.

The sequenced DNA: TGTGCCAGCAGCCAAGATATGACAGGGGCTGGGACTGAAGCTTTCTTT. This sequence encodes CASSQDMTGAGTEAFF. The chain is made from TRBV3-1 and TRBJ1-1, with 8 bases matching TRBD1. The CDR3 sequence holds 16 residues, the cysteine and phenylalanine included. Only the CDR3 DNA stays, 48 bases, in frame from base 1. At the junction V is shortened by 0 bases and J by 5 bases; bases outside the gene matches: 8. The CDR1 and CDR2 encoded by the germline V gene (reference sequence) are LGHDT and YNNKEL.